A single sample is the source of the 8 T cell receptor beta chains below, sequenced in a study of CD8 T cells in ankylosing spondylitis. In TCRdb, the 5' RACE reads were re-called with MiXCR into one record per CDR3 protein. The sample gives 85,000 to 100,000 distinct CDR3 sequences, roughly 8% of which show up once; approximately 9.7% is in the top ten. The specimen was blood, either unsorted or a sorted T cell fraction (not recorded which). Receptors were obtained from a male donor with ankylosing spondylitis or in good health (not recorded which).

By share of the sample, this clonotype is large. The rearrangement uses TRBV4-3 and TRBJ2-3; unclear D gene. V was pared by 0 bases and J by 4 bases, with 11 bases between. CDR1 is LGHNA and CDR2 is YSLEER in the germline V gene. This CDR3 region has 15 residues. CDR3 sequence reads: CASSQDPGRADTQYF. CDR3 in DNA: TGCGCCAGCAGCCAAGATCCCGGAAGGGCAGATACGCAGTATTTT.

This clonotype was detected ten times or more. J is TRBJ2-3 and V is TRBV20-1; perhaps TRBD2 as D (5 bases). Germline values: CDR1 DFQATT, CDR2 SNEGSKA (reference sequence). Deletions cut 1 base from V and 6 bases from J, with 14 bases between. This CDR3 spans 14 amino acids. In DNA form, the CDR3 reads TGCAGTGCTAGAGGGTTCGGGGAATCGGATACGCAGTATTTT. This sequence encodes CSARGFGESDTQYF.

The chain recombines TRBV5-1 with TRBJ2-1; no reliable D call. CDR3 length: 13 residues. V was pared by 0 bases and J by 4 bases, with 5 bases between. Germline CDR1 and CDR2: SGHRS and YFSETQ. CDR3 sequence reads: CASSLDRYNEQFF. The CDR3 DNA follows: TGCGCCAGCAGCTTGGACAGATACAATGAGCAGTTCTTC.

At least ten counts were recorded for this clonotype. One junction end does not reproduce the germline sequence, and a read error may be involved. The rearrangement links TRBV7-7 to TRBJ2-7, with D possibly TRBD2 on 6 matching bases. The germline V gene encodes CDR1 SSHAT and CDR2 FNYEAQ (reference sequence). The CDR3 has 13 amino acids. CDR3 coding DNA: TGTGCTAGCAGCTTAGAGCCGGGGGTCGAGCAGTACTTC. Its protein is CASSLEPGVEQYF.

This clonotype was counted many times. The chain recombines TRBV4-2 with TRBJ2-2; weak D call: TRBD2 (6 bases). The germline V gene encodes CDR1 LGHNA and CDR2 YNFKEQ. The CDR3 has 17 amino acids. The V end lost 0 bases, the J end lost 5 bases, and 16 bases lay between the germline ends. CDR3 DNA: TGTGCCAGCAGCCAAGATTGGAGGGAAAGTGGGACCGGGGAGCTGTTTTTT. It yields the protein CASSQDWRESGTGELFF.

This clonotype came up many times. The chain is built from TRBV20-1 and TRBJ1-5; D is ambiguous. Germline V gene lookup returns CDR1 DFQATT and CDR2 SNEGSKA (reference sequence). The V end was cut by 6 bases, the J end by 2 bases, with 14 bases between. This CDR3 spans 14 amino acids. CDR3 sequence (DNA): TGCAGTGCCTCGGCTGCCTTTGGCAATCAGCCCCAGCATTTT. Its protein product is CSASAAFGNQPQHF.

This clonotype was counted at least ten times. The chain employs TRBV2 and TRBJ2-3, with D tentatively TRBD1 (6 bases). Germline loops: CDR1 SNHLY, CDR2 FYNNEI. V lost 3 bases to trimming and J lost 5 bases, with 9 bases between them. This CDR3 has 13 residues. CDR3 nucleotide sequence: TGTGCCAGCAGTGATGGGACAAAAGATACGCAGTATTTT. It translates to CASSDGTKDTQYF.

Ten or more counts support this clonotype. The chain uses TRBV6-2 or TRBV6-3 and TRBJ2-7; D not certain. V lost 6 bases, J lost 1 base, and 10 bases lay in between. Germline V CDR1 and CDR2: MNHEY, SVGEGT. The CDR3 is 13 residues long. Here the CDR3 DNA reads TGTGCCAGCAGCGACCGACGTTCCTACGAGCAGTACTTC. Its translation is CASSDRRSYEQYF.